This T cell receptor (beta chain) is drawn from a study of spatial heterogeneity in lung cancer. Background on the study: Fewer alpha-chain than beta-chain sequences were consistently detected. Study results and caveats: Mutation counts in tumors were tracked by counts of expanded intratumoral alpha and beta TCRs.

TCRdb re-called the 5' RACE reads through MiXCR, storing one row per CDR3 protein. Among around 13,000 distinct CDR3 sequences listed, 6.6% were seen once. The germline V and J ends were trimmed by 0 bases and 7 bases, with 6 bases remaining between them. The germline V gene has CDR1 MNHEY and CDR2 SVGEGT. There are 12 residues in the CDR3. This clonotype is classed as medium-sized (0.01 to 0.1%). Antigen unknown. Documented time point: sample taken at primary tumor resection. The origin of this receptor is a female donor with early-stage non-small cell lung cancer. The input for sequencing was lung tumor tissue, taken at surgery. The chain combines TRBV6-2 or TRBV6-3 with TRBJ1-1; D not certain. Written as DNA, the CDR3 is TGTGCCAGCAGTTACTCTTGGAATGAAGCTTTCTTT. Residues: CASSYSWNEAFF.